This T cell receptor (beta chain) was obtained from a study of blood T cell repertoires in COVID-19. For the study at large: From the United States, Italy and Spain came samples of acute and convalescent COVID-19. T cells, B-cell-depleted T cells, or PBMCs supplied cDNA or gDNA.

This table comes from immunoSEQ multiplex PCR, and its TCRdb copy is limited to in-frame clones, with some not included. Of 55,000 to 75,000 clones in the sample, more than 75% were seen once. Trimming at V came to 5 bases and at J to 6 bases, leaving 13 bases not matched to a gene. Germline V gives CDR1 SGHTA, CDR2 FQGNSA. The length of the CDR3 is 15 residues. This clonotype was obtained from a human donor in a cohort sampled during active COVID-19. The chain couples TRBV7-2 to TRBJ2-7, with TRBD1 matching over 7 bases. The sample consisted of peripheral blood. The CDR3 DNA follows: TGTGCCAGCAGCCCGACAGGGAAGGTAGGGGGCGAGCAGTACTTC. Translation: CASSPTGKVGGEQYF.